The text below deals with one TCR beta chain. These data are taken from a study of blood T cell repertoires in COVID-19. Turning to the study itself: Sources were T cells, B-cell-depleted T cells, or PBMCs; the material itself was cDNA or gDNA.

In the original analysis: Amplifying reference gene primers gave estimates of nucleated cell counts. The table came from immunoSEQ multiplex PCR; TCRdb's copy has only in-frame clones and leaves some out. Clone size and V and J calls were adopted from that table, with D and trimming inferred from the DNA. The data contain about 80,000 clones, around 80% of them singletons. Germline CDR1 reads SGDLS; CDR2 reads YYNGEE. V lost 4 bases to trimming and J lost 2 bases, with 17 bases between them. CDR3 length: 16 amino acids. The gene calls are TRBV9 and TRBJ2-3; D may be TRBD2 (5 bases). The clonotype originates from a woman in her 70s with acute or convalescent COVID-19. Sequenced material: peripheral blood. Here the CDR3 DNA reads TGTGCCAGCAGCTCTCGAATAGCGTCTAACACAGATACGCAGTATTTT. Protein product: CASSSRIASNTDTQYF.